The clone carrying this T cell receptor (beta chain) was detected a few times. Its cognate antigen is unknown. This sample was taken from a study of T cell repertoires in cytomegalovirus infection. On the study more broadly: Carrying CMV and the relevant HLA type showed in public TCR beta signatures. Findings of the study overall: People with CMV and the relevant HLA were identified by cumulative public TCR beta family frequency. What dominated the ex vivo response were HLA-C-restricted CMV-specific TCR beta clonotypes.

V lost 6 bases and J lost 10, with 13 bases in between. The CDR3 contains 12 residues. Germline CDR1 is LNHDA and CDR2 is SQIVND (reference sequence). TCRdb re-called the reads with MiXCR, one entry per CDR3 protein. The sample gives 150,000 to 200,000 distinct CDR3 sequences, roughly 14% of which show up once; 25% to 30% is in the top ten. Material for sequencing was PBMCs. The chain combines TRBV19 with TRBJ2-1, with D uncertain. The clonotype was recovered from a human donor in good health (CMV status not recorded). Some clones in this sample may be carry-over from other donors' samples. The CDR3 loop is CASSPRREEQFF. The CDR3 nucleotides read TGTGCCAGTAGCCCTCGAAGGGAAGAGCAGTTCTTC.